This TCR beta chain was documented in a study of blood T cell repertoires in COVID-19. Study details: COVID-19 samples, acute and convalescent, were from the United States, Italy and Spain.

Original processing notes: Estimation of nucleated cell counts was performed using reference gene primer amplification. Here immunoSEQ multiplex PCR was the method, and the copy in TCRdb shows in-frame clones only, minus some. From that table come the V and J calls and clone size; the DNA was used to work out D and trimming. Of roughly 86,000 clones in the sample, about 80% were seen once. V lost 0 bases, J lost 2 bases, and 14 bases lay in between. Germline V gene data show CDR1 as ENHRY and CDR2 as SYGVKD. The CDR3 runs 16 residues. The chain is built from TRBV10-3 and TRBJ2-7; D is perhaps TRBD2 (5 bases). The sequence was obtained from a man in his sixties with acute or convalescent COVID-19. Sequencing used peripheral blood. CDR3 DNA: TGTGCCATCAGTGAGTCCCCCCCCCAACTAGCCTACGAGCAGTACTTC. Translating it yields CAISESPPQLAYEQYF.